The 26 T cell receptor beta chains presented below share a single source sample, sequenced in a study of OX40 agonist ivuxolimab in advanced cancers. Clones were sequenced by immunoSEQ multiplex PCR, and TCRdb holds only the in-frame ones, with some missing. The table includes around 100,000 clones, nearly 90% detected once. The source material was CD4+ or CD8+ T cells sorted from blood, sampled in a trial of the OX40 agonist ivuxolimab. The receptor source for this set is an adult with an advanced solid tumor such as melanoma, head and neck, liver or kidney cancer.

The chain combines TRBV18 with TRBJ1-1; the match to TRBD1 covers 8 bases. This CDR3 comprises 14 residues. Trimming took 3 bases from V and 1 from J; bases not matched to a gene: 1. Germline lookup yields CDR1 KGHSH and CDR2 LQKENI. The CDR3 region is CASSPGTGNTEAFF. The CDR3 nucleotides are TGTGCCAGCTCACCTGGGACAGGGAACACTGAAGCTTTCTTT.

The chain is built from TRBV5-1 and TRBJ2-3; 7 bases match TRBD2. Unmatched junction bases numbered 13, after V lost 2 bases and J lost 4 bases. CDR1 is SGHRS, CDR2 YFSETQ, per germline. The CDR3 consists of 17 residues. The CDR3 reads CASSLSSSGRGPDTQYF. Written as DNA, the CDR3 is TGCGCCAGCAGCTTAAGCTCTAGCGGTAGGGGTCCAGATACGCAGTATTTT.

This clone occurred a few times. The J gene is TRBJ1-2, the V gene TRBV19, with 8 bases fitting TRBD1. Trimming removed 6 bases from V and 6 bases from J; junction bases left unmatched: 6. The CDR3 is made up of 13 amino acids. Germline assignment: CDR1 LNHDA and CDR2 SQIVND (reference sequence). DNA for the CDR3: TGTGCCAGTAGACCACAGGGGGTTAATGGCTACACCTTC. It specifies CASRPQGVNGYTF.

The chain carries TRBV7-9 and TRBJ1-1; the D is unclear. In germline, CDR1 is SEHNR, CDR2 FQNEAQ (reference sequence). The CDR3 has 15 amino acids. V was pared by 5 bases and J by 4 bases, with 17 bases between. CDR3 residues: CASSPRVGESTEAFF. CDR3 nucleotides: TGTGCCAGCAGCCCAAGGGTGGGTGAAAGCACTGAAGCTTTCTTT.

The chain links TRBV6-5 to TRBJ1-2; 8 nucleotides line up with TRBD1. The CDR3 loop spans 14 amino acids. Trimming at V came to 4 bases and at J to 2 bases, leaving 3 bases not matched to a gene. Germline-derived CDR1 and CDR2 are MNHEY and SVGAGI. The CDR3 nucleotides are TGTGCCAGCAGTTCTCGACAGGGGAACTATGGCTACACCTTC. It specifies CASSSRQGNYGYTF.

The chain is built from TRBV5-1 and TRBJ2-1, with TRBD1 as a possible D gene (5 bases). Trimming shortened V by 2 bases and J by 15 bases, and 30 bases separated the two germline ends. There are 17 residues in the CDR3. The V gene's germline CDR1 is SGHRS and CDR2 YFSETQ. The CDR3 DNA follows: TGCGCCAGCAGCTTTCCCCAAATACAGGTTGGTCCCCCGCCGGCGTTCTTC. Its translation is CASSFPQIQVGPPPAFF.

The gene calls are TRBV5-1 and TRBJ1-4; D is undetermined. The V end was cut by 0 bases, the J end by 8 bases, with 14 bases between. The CDR3 consists of 15 residues. Germline V gives CDR1 SGHRS, CDR2 YFSETQ. The CDR3: CASSLDVVGGEKLFF. CDR3 sequence (DNA): TGCGCCAGCAGCTTGGATGTGGTGGGTGGGGAAAAACTGTTTTTT.

This clone was found once. V is TRBV27 and J is TRBJ1-1; D uncertain. The CDR3 contains 16 residues. V was trimmed by 1 base and J by 5 bases, leaving 17 bases between them. Germline V lookup: CDR1 MNHEY, CDR2 SMNVEV (reference sequence). The CDR3 is CASSLYAGRARTEAFF. The CDR3, as DNA: TGTGCCAGCAGTTTATATGCGGGCCGAGCTAGGACTGAAGCTTTCTTT.

The J gene is TRBJ2-7, the V gene TRBV6-1; 11 bases align to TRBD1. CDR1 and CDR2 from the germline V gene are MNHNS and SASEGT. J gave up 2 bases and V 8 bases, and 5 bases lay outside the gene matches. The CDR3 totals 14 residues. CDR3 nucleotide sequence: TGTGCCAGCGGGACAGGGGGTCCGACCTACGAGCAGTACTTC. Translation gives CASGTGGPTYEQYF.

CDR3: CASSLPLDTQYF. The CDR3 nucleotides are TGTGCCAGCAGCTTACCGTTAGATACGCAGTATTTT. The chain has TRBV7-2 and TRBJ2-3, with unresolved D. V lost 2 bases and J 5 bases, leaving 5 bases between the germline ends. This CDR3 has 12 amino acids. The germline V gene has CDR1 SGHTA and CDR2 FQGNSA.

This clone was seen a handful of times. The chain has TRBV7-3 and TRBJ2-7; no clear D gene. The length of the CDR3 is 14 residues. Germline values: CDR1 SGHTA, CDR2 FQGTGA. Trimming left V 5 bases short and J 2 bases short, with 13 bases between. DNA for the CDR3: TGTGCCAGCAGCCCCCGAGTGTCCACCTACGAGCAGTACTTC. Protein product: CASSPRVSTYEQYF.

The chain links TRBV5-1 to TRBJ2-3, with 7 positions matching TRBD2. Unmatched junction bases numbered 7, after V lost 4 bases and J lost 5 bases. The CDR3 loop spans 14 amino acids. Germline loops: CDR1 SGHRS, CDR2 YFSETQ. The CDR3 sequence: CASSPGLDRDTQYF. The CDR3 DNA reads as TGCGCCAGCAGCCCCGGACTAGATCGAGATACGCAGTATTTT.

V and J are TRBV4-1 and TRBJ1-2, with unresolved D. CDR1 MGHRA and CDR2 YSYEKL come from the germline V gene. The CDR3 contains 15 residues. The V end lost 1 base, the J end lost 3 bases, and 12 bases lay between the germline ends. CDR3: CASSQGEGPDYGYTF. For the CDR3, the DNA is TGCGCCAGCAGCCAAGGGGAAGGGCCAGACTATGGCTACACCTTC.

The rearrangement joins TRBV9 to TRBJ1-1; tentatively, D is TRBD1 (5 bases). Trimming removed 4 bases at V and 4 bases at J, with 20 bases between. CDR3 length: 16 residues. The germline V gene encodes CDR1 SGDLS and CDR2 YYNGEE. The CDR3 reads CASSPQAGGFGTEAFF. For the CDR3, the DNA is TGTGCCAGCAGCCCTCAGGCTGGGGGTTTTGGCACTGAAGCTTTCTTT.

The chain links TRBV25-1 to TRBJ1-2, with D hard to call. This CDR3 comprises 13 residues. The germline gives CDR1 MGHDK, CDR2 SYGVNS. The V end lost 3 bases, the J end lost 7 bases, and 12 bases lay between the germline ends. CDR3 sequence: CASSDKLSGGYTF. The CDR3 DNA reads TGTGCCAGCAGTGATAAGCTGTCGGGTGGCTACACCTTC.

The count of this clone is one. The V and J genes are TRBV30 and TRBJ1-5; no clear D. This CDR3 is 14 amino acids long. In germline, CDR1 is GTSNPN, CDR2 SVGIG (reference sequence). V was clipped by 0 bases and J by 7 bases, with 13 bases between them. The CDR3: CAWSVLREGQPQHF. The DNA for the CDR3 is TGTGCCTGGAGTGTACTAAGGGAGGGACAGCCCCAGCATTTT.

The gene calls are TRBV11-2 and TRBJ1-1; unclear D gene. Germline lookup yields CDR1 SGHAT and CDR2 FQNNGV. Deletions cut 4 bases from V and 6 bases from J, with 9 bases between. The CDR3 contains 12 residues. DNA of the CDR3: TGTGCCAGCAGCTCCCGGTTGGCTGAAGCTTTCTTT. Amino acids: CASSSRLAEAFF.

This chain uses TRBV21-1 with TRBJ1-2. TRBV21-1 is a recognized pseudogene. This CDR3 spans 13 amino acids. This CDR3 reads CASSMKGYYGYTF. CDR3 bases: TGTGCCAGCAGCATGAAGGGCTACTATGGCTACACCTTC.

This clone has only one observation. The CDR3 does not end in the conserved phenylalanine or tryptophan, so this is likely a read error. The DNA is left out, because the CDR3 cannot be placed on it with certainty; the CDR3 is given as TCRdb lists it. The chain joins TRBV6-4 to TRBJ2-7. The length of the CDR3 is 9 amino acids, counting both ends. Germline V lookup: CDR1 MRHNA, CDR2 SNTAGT. The CDR3 spells CASSDPLIL.

V gene TRBV5-1 combines with J gene TRBJ2-3, with D tentatively TRBD2 (5 bases). Germline V CDR1 and CDR2: SGHRS, YFSETQ. This CDR3 has 15 residues. Trimming pared 6 bases from V and 4 bases from J, leaving 18 bases between. CDR3 nucleotide sequence: TGCGCCAGCACCCCCGAACTAGGGTTCGCAGATACGCAGTATTTT. Translating gives CASTPELGFADTQYF.

The genes are TRBV6-1 and TRBJ1-1, with unresolved D. This CDR3 spans 11 amino acids. V dropped 3 bases and J dropped 6 bases, with 5 bases sitting between them. The germline CDR1 and CDR2 sequences are MNHNS and SASEGT. The CDR3: CASSEGAEAFF. CDR3 coding DNA: TGTGCCAGCAGTGAGGGAGCTGAAGCTTTCTTT.

The chain links TRBV7-3 to TRBJ2-2; D not certain. CDR1 is SGHTA, CDR2 FQGTGA, per germline. The CDR3 has 14 amino acids. V was clipped by 3 bases and J by 4 bases, with 9 bases between them. The DNA for the CDR3 is TGTGCCAGCAGCTTTGGTAGCAGCACCGGGGAGCTGTTTTTT. It yields the protein CASSFGSSTGELFF.

The chain is built from TRBV5-4 and TRBJ2-3; 9 bases line up with TRBD2. J was trimmed by 2 bases and V by 2 bases; bases with no gene match: 3. CDR1 is SGHNT, CDR2 YYREEE, per germline (reference sequence). This CDR3 region has 15 residues. CDR3: CASSFSGRFTDTQYF. CDR3 in DNA: TGTGCCAGCAGCTTTAGCGGGAGATTCACAGATACGCAGTATTTT.

The chain combines TRBV19 with TRBJ1-2; TRBD1 is a possible D gene (5 bases). The germline V gene encodes CDR1 LNHDA and CDR2 SQIVND (reference sequence). V was shortened by 9 bases and J by 5 bases, with 13 bases between the two germline ends. The CDR3 extends over 12 amino acids. CDR3 coding DNA: TGTGCCAGCTCCAACGGGGGATATGGCTACACCTTC. Translating gives CASSNGGYGYTF. Drawing the rest from reference TRBV19 and TRBJ1-2, the complete variable domain is DGGITQSPKYLFRKEGQNVTLSCEQNLNHDAMYWYRQDPGQGLRLIYYSQIVNDFQKGDIAEGYSVSREKKESFPLTVTSAQKNPTAFYLCASSNGGYGYTFGSGTRLTVV.

The chain is built from TRBV7-3 and TRBJ1-1; 7 positions match TRBD1. The length of the CDR3 is 14 residues. The germline V gene encodes CDR1 SGHTA and CDR2 FQGTGA. V lost 1 base, J lost 1 base, and 0 bases stayed unmatched. The DNA of the CDR3 is TGTGCCAGCAGCTTAAACAGGGGGAACACTGAAGCTTTCTTT. Its protein is CASSLNRGNTEAFF.

This sequence joins TRBV5-4 and TRBJ1-6; tentative D call: TRBD1 (5 bases). Germline assignment: CDR1 SGHNT and CDR2 YYREEE (reference sequence). The germline V and J ends were trimmed by 4 bases and 10 bases, with 15 bases remaining between them. The CDR3 is made up of 14 amino acids. CDR3 nucleotide sequence: TGTGCCAGCAGCGCCGGGACGAACAGGTCACCCCTCCACTTT. It specifies CASSAGTNRSPLHF.